Reported below is one T cell receptor (beta chain). This CDR3 is also generated by other DNA sequences in the sample. Some clones are missing from TCRdb's copy, which holds only in-frame ones; the method was immunoSEQ multiplex PCR. The data hold fewer than 400,000 clones, with about 74% observed a single time. V gave up 4 bases and J gave up 4 bases, with 9 bases separating them. In germline, CDR1 is SGHRS, CDR2 YFSETQ. This CDR3 has 13 amino acids. The sample is drawn from a study of shared clonotypes between healthy human individuals. The V gene is TRBV5-1, the J gene TRBJ2-1; possible D gene TRBD2, 6 bases. Sequenced sample: memory CD4+ T cells sorted from blood. Noted subset: CD45RA-negative fraction. This TCR derives from a man in his thirties or forties in good health. The CDR3 spells CASSRDLYNEQFF. The CDR3 DNA reads as TGCGCCAGCAGCAGGGACTTGTACAATGAGCAGTTCTTC.